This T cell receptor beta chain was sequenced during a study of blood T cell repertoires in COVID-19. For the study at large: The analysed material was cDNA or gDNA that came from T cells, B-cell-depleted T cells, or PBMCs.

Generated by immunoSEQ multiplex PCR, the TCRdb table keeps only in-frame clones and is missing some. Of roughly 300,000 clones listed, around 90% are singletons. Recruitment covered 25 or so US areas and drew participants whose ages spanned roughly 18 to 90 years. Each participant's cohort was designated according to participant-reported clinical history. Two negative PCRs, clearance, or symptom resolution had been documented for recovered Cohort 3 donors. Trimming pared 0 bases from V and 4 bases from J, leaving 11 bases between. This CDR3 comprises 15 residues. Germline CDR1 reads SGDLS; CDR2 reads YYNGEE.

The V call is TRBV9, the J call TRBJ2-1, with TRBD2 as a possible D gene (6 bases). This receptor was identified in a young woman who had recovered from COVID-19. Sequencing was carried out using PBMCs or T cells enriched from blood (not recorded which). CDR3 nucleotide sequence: TGTGCCAGCAGCGTAGGACTAGATTCTTACAATGAGCAGTTCTTC. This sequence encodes CASSVGLDSYNEQFF.